The source of this TCR beta chain is a study of T cell responses to AZD1222 COVID-19 vaccine. Study results and caveats: Possibly, clonal diversity was underestimated; donors were largely white British and included more females. Only a handful of AZD1222 recipients were seropositive at baseline. Repertoires were obtained only post-peak T cell response.

Using immunoSEQ multiplex PCR, the repertoire was profiled, and TCRdb retains in-frame clones only, with some absent. The data show approximately 190,000 clones, approximately 94% seen once. V lost 10 bases, J lost 3 bases, and 20 bases lay in between. The germline V gene encodes CDR1 MNHEY and CDR2 SVGAGI. This CDR3 spans 15 amino acids. This clone was found once. Antigen unknown. The specimen was peripheral blood, collected 28 days after the second AZD1222 dose. V gene TRBV6-5 combines with J gene TRBJ2-3, with D perhaps TRBD2 (6 bases). This TCR was recovered from an adult who received the AZD1222 COVID-19 vaccine. CDR3 in DNA: TGTGCCACCAGGGTGCCGGGGGTTATGACAGATACGCAGTATTTT. Protein product: CATRVPGVMTDTQYF.